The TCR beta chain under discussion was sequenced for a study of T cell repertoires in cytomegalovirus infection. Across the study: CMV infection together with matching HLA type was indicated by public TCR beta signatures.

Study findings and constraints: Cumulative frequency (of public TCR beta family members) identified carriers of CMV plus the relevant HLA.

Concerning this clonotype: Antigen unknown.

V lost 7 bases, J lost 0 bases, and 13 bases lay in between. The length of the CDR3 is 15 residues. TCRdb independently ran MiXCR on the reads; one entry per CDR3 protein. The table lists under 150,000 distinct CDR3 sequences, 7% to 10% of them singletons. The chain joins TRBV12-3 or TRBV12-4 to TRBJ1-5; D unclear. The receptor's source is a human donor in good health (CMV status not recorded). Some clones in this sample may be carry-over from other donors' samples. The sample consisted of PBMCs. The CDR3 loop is CASTWGTLSNQPQHF. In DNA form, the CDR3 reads TGTGCCAGCACCTGGGGAACGCTTAGCAATCAGCCCCAGCATTTT.